The 3 T cell receptor beta chains below come from one sample, sequenced in a study of shared clonotypes between healthy human individuals. Sequenced by immunoSEQ multiplex PCR; TCRdb stores in-frame clones only, minus some. Of around 1.4 million clones listed, approximately 98.5% are singletons. Sequences were obtained from naive CD4+ T cells sorted from blood. Indicated subset: CD45RA+ positively selected. The receptor set was obtained from a man in his thirties or forties in good health.

DNA for the CDR3: TGCGCCAGCAGCCAACTATTTAGCTCCTACAATGAGCAGTTCTTC. Its translation: CASSQLFSSYNEQFF. The chain has TRBV4-3 and TRBJ2-1; D is undetermined. This CDR3 has 15 amino acids. The germline gives CDR1 LGHNA, CDR2 YSLEER. The V end was cut by 2 bases, the J end by 0 bases, with 8 bases between.

The chain employs TRBV4-3 and TRBJ2-2, with TRBD1 identical over 7 bases. The CDR3 consists of 17 residues. Germline assignment: CDR1 LGHNA and CDR2 YSLEER. After removal of 0 bases from V and 3 bases from J, the junction contained 7 bases not matched to a gene. CDR3 sequence (DNA): TGCGCCAGCAGCCAAGATATCTTAGGGGGCTACACCGGGGAGCTGTTTTTT. Protein: CASSQDILGGYTGELFF.

The V and J genes are TRBV25-1 and TRBJ2-1; D remains unclear. V lost 4 bases, J lost 3 bases, and 10 bases lay in between. The CDR3 extends over 14 amino acids. Germline V gene sequence: CDR1 MGHDK, CDR2 SYGVNS. CDR3 sequence reads: CASSVSDHYNEQFF. The DNA for the CDR3 is TGTGCCAGCAGTGTCAGTGACCACTACAATGAGCAGTTCTTC.